These T cell receptor beta chains were read from a single sample in a study of CD8 T cells in ankylosing spondylitis. TCRdb reprocessed the 5' RACE reads with MiXCR, giving one entry per CDR3 protein. The sample comprises around 210,000 distinct CDR3 sequences, approximately 8% of which are singletons, and 4.8% rests with the top ten. The specimen sequenced was blood, either unsorted or a sorted T cell fraction (not recorded which). These receptors were obtained from a female donor with ankylosing spondylitis or in good health (not recorded which). Each CDR3 is given with its conserved first and last residue. The D gene is left open where the match is weak. Clone size is stated in some rows and not others, as once, few, many or a class when expanded.

len	v_gene	j_gene	abundance	d_gene	CDR3aa	CDR3nt
11	TRBV20-1	TRBJ2-3	many	.	CSAFRGDTQYF	TGCAGTGCTTTCCGAGGGGATACGCAGTATTTT
10	TRBV29-1	TRBJ1-1	many	.	CSGGTLEAFF	TGCAGCGGCGGGACCTTAGAGGCTTTCTTT
15	TRBV20-1	TRBJ1-1	many	.	CSARMTGAPNTEAFF	TGCAGTGCTAGGATGACGGGGGCGCCGAACACTGAAGCTTTCTTT
14	TRBV4-3	TRBJ1-4	many	.	CASSQAPGGEKLFF	TGCGCCAGCAGCCAGGCCCCGGGAGGGGAAAAACTGTTTTTT
14	TRBV12-3/TRBV12-4	TRBJ2-1	many	.	CASRGSRGGNEQFF	TGTGCCAGCAGAGGGTCCAGGGGAGGGAATGAGCAGTTCTTC
18	TRBV12-3/TRBV12-4	TRBJ2-6	.	.	CASCGKTDYNSGANVLTF	TGTGCCAGCTGTGGCAAGACGGACTACAACTCTGGGGCCAACGTCCTGACTTTC
13	TRBV2	TRBJ1-2	many	TRBD1	CASRDRRNYGYTF	TGTGCCAGCAGGGACAGGCGTAACTATGGCTACACCTTC
16	TRBV5-1	TRBJ2-4	few	.	CASSSDPTGALGVQYF	TGCGCCAGCAGCTCGGACCCCACCGGGGCCCTCGGGGTTCAGTACTTC
13	TRBV29-1	TRBJ1-5	many	TRBD1	CSAAGQGNQPQHF	TGCAGCGCCGCGGGACAGGGCAATCAGCCCCAGCATTTT
15	TRBV9	TRBJ1-2	many	.	CASSETGQEGYGYTF	TGTGCCAGCAGTGAGACCGGGCAGGAAGGCTATGGCTACACCTTC
14	TRBV10-3	TRBJ2-7	many	TRBD2	CAISGLGFVNEQYF	TGTGCCATCAGCGGACTAGGTTTTGTCAACGAGCAGTACTTC
13	TRBV3-1	TRBJ1-2	many	.	CASSQGPRGGYTF	TGTGCCAGCAGTCAAGGCCCTCGCGGAGGCTACACCTTC
14	TRBV14	TRBJ1-1	.	.	CASTPELRDTEAFF	TGTGCCAGCACCCCGGAGCTGCGTGACACTGAAGCTTTCTTT
21	TRBV11-2	TRBJ1-3	many	TRBD1	CASSLESPATGGEPSGNTIYF	TGTGCCAGCAGCTTAGAATCTCCGGCGACAGGGGGAGAACCATCTGGAAACACCATATATTTT
18	TRBV20-1	TRBJ2-3	many	.	CSAADGRAGTGGTDTQYF	TGCAGTGCTGCCGATGGGCGAGCCGGGACTGGGGGAACAGATACGCAGTATTTT
15	TRBV5-1	TRBJ2-7	many	TRBD1	CASSFTGGASYEQYF	TGCGCCAGCAGCTTTACAGGGGGCGCTTCCTACGAGCAGTACTTC
18	TRBV12-3/TRBV12-4	TRBJ2-7	many	TRBD2	CASSFHPSGRPNSYEQYF	TGTGCCAGCAGTTTCCACCCTAGCGGGAGGCCCAACTCCTACGAGCAGTACTTC
13	TRBV7-2	TRBJ1-5	many	.	CASSPGENQPQHF	TGTGCCAGCAGCCCGGGGGAGAATCAGCCCCAGCATTTT
11	TRBV29-1	TRBJ2-7	many	.	CSGTESYEQYF	TGCAGCGGGACAGAGAGCTACGAGCAGTACTTC
13	TRBV7-7	TRBJ2-2	many	.	CASSLSVSTELFF	TGTGCTAGCAGCTTAAGTGTGTCAACGGAGCTGTTTTTT
14	TRBV12-3/TRBV12-4	TRBJ1-5	many	.	CASSLASSNQPQHF	TGTGCCAGCAGTTTAGCGTCCAGCAATCAGCCCCAGCATTTT
14	TRBV6-1	TRBJ1-2	many	TRBD1	CASSVTGTYYGYTF	TGTGCCAGCAGTGTGACAGGGACTTACTATGGCTACACCTTC
17	TRBV20-1	TRBJ2-5	many	TRBD2	CSARGTSGRGGLETQYF	TGCAGTGCTAGGGGGACTAGCGGTAGAGGGGGGTTGGAGACCCAGTACTTC
16	TRBV20-1	TRBJ2-5	many	.	CSARRHPFTGSETQYF	TGCAGTGCTAGAAGACACCCTTTCACGGGAAGTGAGACCCAGTACTTC
15	TRBV12-3/TRBV12-4	TRBJ2-1	many	TRBD2	CASIVLAGGPNEQFF	TGTGCCAGCATTGTCCTAGCGGGAGGGCCGAATGAGCAGTTCTTC
15	TRBV20-1	TRBJ1-2	many	.	CSARAAGRGLGGYTF	TGCAGTGCTAGAGCCGCGGGGCGAGGATTAGGTGGCTACACCTTC
15	TRBV3-1	TRBJ1-1	many	.	CASSPRAVQYTEAFF	TGTGCCAGCAGCCCAAGGGCTGTCCAGTACACTGAAGCTTTCTTT
13	TRBV5-1	TRBJ1-6	many	.	CASSQTGNSPLHF	TGCGCCAGCAGCCAAACAGGGAATTCACCCCTCCACTTT
14	TRBV9	TRBJ2-2	.	.	CARSVGMDTGELFF	TGTGCCCGCAGCGTGGGGATGGACACCGGGGAGCTGTTTTTT
17	TRBV5-1	TRBJ2-5	many	TRBD2	CASSLAASGSLQETQYF	TGCGCCAGCAGCTTGGCGGCTAGCGGGAGTTTGCAAGAGACCCAGTACTTC
14	TRBV19	TRBJ2-1	few	.	CASRFRGSSGEQFF	TGTGCCAGTAGATTTAGGGGGAGTTCGGGTGAGCAGTTCTTC
14	TRBV14	TRBJ2-2	many	.	CASSQVYAAGELFF	TGTGCCAGCAGCCAAGTTTACGCCGCCGGGGAGCTGTTTTTT
13	TRBV6-1	TRBJ2-5	.	TRBD2	CASSELAGGPQYF	TGTGCCAGCAGTGAATTAGCGGGAGGCCCCCAGTACTTC
13	TRBV6-2/TRBV6-3	TRBJ2-3	many	.	CASMGSGTDTQYF	TGTGCCAGCATGGGTAGCGGCACAGATACGCAGTATTTT
15	TRBV12-3/TRBV12-4	TRBJ2-1	many	TRBD2	CASSFDRTSGGVQFF	TGTGCCAGCAGCTTTGATCGGACTAGCGGGGGTGTGCAGTTCTTC
13	TRBV7-9	TRBJ2-3	few	TRBD2	CASSLGGRPQTYF	TGTGCCAGCAGCTTGGGCGGGAGGCCCCAAACGTATTTT
13	TRBV5-4	TRBJ1-2	many	.	CASSLEGSRGYTF	TGTGCCAGCAGCTTGGAGGGGTCTCGTGGCTACACCTTC
15	TRBV2	TRBJ1-5	.	.	CASRTQGRGNQPQHF	TGTGCCAGCAGGACCCAGGGTCGCGGCAATCAGCCCCAGCATTTT
16	TRBV24-1	TRBJ2-1	many	TRBD2	CATSDRRVAGRNEQFF	TGTGCCACCAGTGATCGCAGAGTAGCGGGAAGGAATGAGCAGTTCTTC
16	TRBV9	TRBJ2-7	.	.	CASSALALVPWDEQYF	TGTGCCAGCAGCGCCCTCGCCCTGGTCCCATGGGACGAGCAGTACTTC
15	TRBV28	TRBJ2-1	few	TRBD1	CASTSGQGAGNEQFF	TGTGCCAGCACCTCTGGACAGGGGGCGGGCAATGAGCAGTTCTTC
14	TRBV7-2	TRBJ1-1	.	.	CASSLGRGTTEAFF	TGTGCCAGCAGCTTAGGGAGGGGCACCACTGAAGCTTTCTTT
13	TRBV4-1	TRBJ2-1	.	.	CASSPTFLEEQFF	TGCGCCAGCAGCCCAACTTTTTTAGAGGAGCAGTTCTTC
16	TRBV12-3/TRBV12-4	TRBJ2-1	many	TRBD2	CASSPPSVAGDGEQFF	TGTGCCAGCAGTCCGCCTTCGGTAGCGGGAGATGGTGAGCAGTTCTTC
14	TRBV20-1	TRBJ1-5	many	.	CSASGRLSNQPQHF	TGCAGTGCTTCGGGACGTCTCAGCAATCAGCCCCAGCATTTT
16	TRBV7-2	TRBJ2-2	.	.	CASSTIRGLGTGELFF	TGTGCCAGCAGCACGATAAGGGGACTGGGAACCGGGGAGCTGTTTTTT
14	TRBV7-9	TRBJ1-4	many	TRBD1	CASSLGAGGEKLFF	TGTGCCAGCAGCTTAGGGGCAGGGGGTGAAAAACTGTTTTTT
13	TRBV19	TRBJ2-1	many	.	CASSGTLYNEQFF	TGTGCCAGTAGCGGGACCCTCTACAATGAGCAGTTCTTC
13	TRBV10-3	TRBJ2-7	many	.	CAISLDPAWEQYF	TGTGCCATCAGCCTTGACCCAGCATGGGAGCAGTACTTC